The 4 T cell receptor beta chains below all came from one sample that was sequenced in a study of CD8+ T cells in alopecia areata. Sequencing used cDNA as its template, made by extracting RNA and reverse transcribing it. The method was immunoSEQ multiplex PCR; TCRdb's version includes in-frame clones alone and lacks a portion of them. The table shows 35,000 to 45,000 clones, with roughly 89% occurring only once. Specified treatment: oral pan-JAK inhibitor, 5-10 mg twice daily. The sequences come from CD8+ T cells sorted from blood, collected at week 24, from a patient treated with tofacitinib. Receptors were obtained from a human donor with alopecia areata.

This CDR3 reads CASSVAGGGTYEQYF. As DNA, the CDR3 is TGTGCCAGCAGCGTCGCCGGGGGCGGGACCTACGAGCAGTACTTC. The chain links TRBV9 to TRBJ2-7, with D perhaps matching TRBD1 or TRBD2 (6 bases each). The V gene lost 2 bases and the J gene lost 2 bases, with 14 bases spanning the gap. This CDR3 spans 15 amino acids. The V gene's germline CDR1 is SGDLS and CDR2 YYNGEE.

The V call is TRBV28, the J call TRBJ2-7, with 9 nucleotides matching TRBD1. Germline trimming cut 8 bases from V and 2 bases from J; bases unmatched to any gene: 4. CDR3 length: 13 residues. The germline V gene encodes CDR1 MDHEN and CDR2 SYDVKM. The CDR3 sequence: CASAWTGAYEQYF. The CDR3 nucleotides read TGTGCCAGCGCTTGGACAGGGGCCTACGAGCAGTACTTC.

This sequence joins TRBV7-9 and TRBJ2-3; D may be TRBD1 (6 bases). Deletions cut 5 bases from V and 2 bases from J, with 23 bases between. Germline CDR1 reads SEHNR; CDR2 reads FQNEAQ (reference sequence). The CDR3 loop spans 18 amino acids. The CDR3 bases are TGTGCCAGCAGCCCCCCGACAGGCCTCAAGGGGTTCACAGATACGCAGTATTTT. Encoded protein: CASSPPTGLKGFTDTQYF.

The V and J genes are TRBV19 and TRBJ2-4; D is perhaps TRBD1 or TRBD2 (5 bases each). CDR3 length: 17 residues. Germline V lookup: CDR1 LNHDA, CDR2 SQIVND (reference sequence). The V and J ends lost 0 bases and 0 bases respectively, with 12 bases between them. The CDR3 protein is CASSIDGDDLAKNIQYF. CDR3 nucleotides: TGTGCCAGTAGTATAGATGGGGACGATCTAGCCAAAAACATTCAGTACTTC.